This T cell receptor beta chain appears in the sequencing data of a study of OX40 agonist ivuxolimab in advanced cancers. Describing the broader study: Ivuxolimab, which targeted the costimulatory receptor OX40 (CD134), was an agonistic, fully human IgG2 monoclonal antibody. Three dose-escalation patients achieved partial responses, one with hepatocellular carcinoma and two with cutaneous melanoma. Patients were allowed to have had prior anti-PD-1, anti-PD-L1 or anti-CTLA-4 therapy, and about 40% of the dose-escalation patients had been treated with checkpoint inhibitors. The paper reports the monotherapy dose-escalation portion (N = 52 patients) of the phase I ivuxolimab trial. Intravenous ivuxolimab was administered to patients every 2 weeks at six dose levels: 0.01, 0.1, 0.3, 1.5, 3 and 10 mg/kg. Of the roughly 51 patients in dose escalation, about 20 had hepatocellular carcinoma, some 15 had melanoma, 9 had renal cell carcinoma and 9 had head and neck cancer. The point of sequencing TCRbeta in the periphery was to test whether ivuxolimab changed TCR sequence diversity and drove clonal T-cell expansion. In the dose-escalation cohort, around 80% of patients were male, and the mean age was 60 years with a range of about 20 to 80.

For sequencing of the TCRbeta CDR3 region, genomic DNA was extracted from the sorted cells. The immunoSEQ Assay was used to sequence the TCRbeta CDR3 regions. TCRdb's version of the immuneACCESS table is confined to in-frame rearrangements and falls short of the full clone set. An unresolved V gene accounts for under half of the shortfall where checked; the remainder is of unknown origin. For this sample the table gives about 58,000 clones, of which roughly nine tenths were detected only once. 0.76% of the sample lies in the top ten. The trial excluded patients who had a history of autoimmune disease or who were on systemic immunosuppression. In every dose cohort, peripheral blood was drawn for TCR sequencing at baseline, cycle 4 day 1, and cycle 7 day 1. Samples came from an open-label, multicenter, first-in-human phase I dose-escalation trial of ivuxolimab. The trial enrolled adults with locally advanced or metastatic head and neck squamous cell, hepatocellular, melanoma or renal cell carcinoma. Before TCR sequencing, CD4+ and CD8+ T cells were separately sorted from peripheral blood.

The CDR3 has 16 amino acids, counting the end cysteine and phenylalanine. Only the CDR3 DNA stays, 48 bases, in frame from base 1. The germline V gene sets CDR1 to SGHTA and CDR2 to FQGNSA. Clipping removes 5 bases from V and 7 bases from J, with 13 as the unmatched junction base count. To note about this clone: What this receptor recognizes is not known. Qualities for individual bases were not recorded, and no much larger clone is one base off.

Paper-wide results and their limitations: On average, CD8+ T cells showed more expanded clones than CD4+ T cells after ivuxolimab. The antigen specificity of the clonally expanded peripheral T cells was not determined. Low levels of normalized T-cell clonal expansion were also seen in some patients who did not respond. At doses of 0.1 to 3.0 mg/kg, clonal expansion of both CD4+ and CD8+ T cells in blood was seen between baseline and week 6. In the 0.1-3.0 mg/kg groups, partial responders were among the patients with the lowest normalized peripheral clonal expansion, particularly in CD8+ T cells.

Material: CD4+ or CD8+ T cells sorted from blood, obtained in a trial of the OX40 agonist ivuxolimab. The chain links TRBV7-2 with TRBJ2-1, and 8 junction bases match TRBD1. This TCR was recovered from an adult with an advanced solid tumor such as melanoma, head and neck, liver or kidney cancer. The sequenced DNA is TGTGCCAGCAGCCGGCGGAGCGGACAGGGAGATAATGAGCAGTTCTTC. This yields the protein CASSRRSGQGDNEQFF.